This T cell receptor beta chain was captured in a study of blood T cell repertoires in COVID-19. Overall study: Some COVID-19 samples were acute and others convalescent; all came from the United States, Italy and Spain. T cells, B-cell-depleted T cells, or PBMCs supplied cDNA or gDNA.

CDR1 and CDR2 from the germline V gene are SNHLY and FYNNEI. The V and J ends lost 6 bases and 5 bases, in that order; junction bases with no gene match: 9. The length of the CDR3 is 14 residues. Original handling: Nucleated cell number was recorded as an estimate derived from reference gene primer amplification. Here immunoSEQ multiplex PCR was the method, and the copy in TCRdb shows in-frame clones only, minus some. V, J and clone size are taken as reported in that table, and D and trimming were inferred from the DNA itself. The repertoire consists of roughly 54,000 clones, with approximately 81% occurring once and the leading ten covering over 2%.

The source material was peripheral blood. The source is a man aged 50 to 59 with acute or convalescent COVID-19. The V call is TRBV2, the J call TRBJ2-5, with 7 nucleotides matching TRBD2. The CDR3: CASRTGTTEETQYF. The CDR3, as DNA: TGTGCCAGCAGAACCGGGACTACGGAGGAGACCCAGTACTTC.